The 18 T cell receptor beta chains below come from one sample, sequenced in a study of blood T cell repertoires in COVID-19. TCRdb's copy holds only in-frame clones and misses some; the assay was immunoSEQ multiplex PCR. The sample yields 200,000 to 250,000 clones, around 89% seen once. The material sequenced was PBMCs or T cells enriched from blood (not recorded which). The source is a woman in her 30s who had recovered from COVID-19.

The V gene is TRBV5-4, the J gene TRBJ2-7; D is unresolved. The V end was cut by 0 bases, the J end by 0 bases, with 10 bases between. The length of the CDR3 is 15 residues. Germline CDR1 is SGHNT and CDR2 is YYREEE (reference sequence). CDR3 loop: CASSLDPPSSYEQYF. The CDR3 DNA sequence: TGTGCCAGCAGCTTGGATCCCCCTAGCTCCTACGAGCAGTACTTC.

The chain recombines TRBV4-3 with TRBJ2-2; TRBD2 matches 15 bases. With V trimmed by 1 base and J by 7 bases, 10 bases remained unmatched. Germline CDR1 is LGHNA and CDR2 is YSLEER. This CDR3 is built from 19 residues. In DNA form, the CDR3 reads TGCGCCAGCAGCCAAGTGGTCGTTAGGACTAGCGGGAGGGGCGGGGAGCTGTTTTTT. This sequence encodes CASSQVVVRTSGRGGELFF.

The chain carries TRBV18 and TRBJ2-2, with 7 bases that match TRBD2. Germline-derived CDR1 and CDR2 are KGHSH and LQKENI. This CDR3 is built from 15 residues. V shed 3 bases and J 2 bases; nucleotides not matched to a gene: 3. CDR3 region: CASSPSGRNTGELFF. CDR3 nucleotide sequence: TGTGCCAGCTCACCTAGCGGGCGCAACACCGGGGAGCTGTTTTTT.

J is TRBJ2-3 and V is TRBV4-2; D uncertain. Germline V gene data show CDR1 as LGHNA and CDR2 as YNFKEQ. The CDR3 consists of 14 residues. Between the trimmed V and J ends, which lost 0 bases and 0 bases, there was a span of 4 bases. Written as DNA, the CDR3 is TGTGCCAGCAGCCAAGATATGAGCACAGATACGCAGTATTTT. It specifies CASSQDMSTDTQYF.

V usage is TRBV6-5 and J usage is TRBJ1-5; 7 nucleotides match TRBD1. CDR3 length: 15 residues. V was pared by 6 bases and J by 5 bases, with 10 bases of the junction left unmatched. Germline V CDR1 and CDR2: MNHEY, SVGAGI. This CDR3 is CASSRTGTEYQPQHF. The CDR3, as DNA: TGTGCCAGCAGCCGGACCGGGACAGAATATCAGCCCCAGCATTTT.

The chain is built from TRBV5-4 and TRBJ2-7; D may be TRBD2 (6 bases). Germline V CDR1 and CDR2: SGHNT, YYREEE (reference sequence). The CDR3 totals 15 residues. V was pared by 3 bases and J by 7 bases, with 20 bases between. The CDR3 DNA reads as TGTGCCAGCAGCTCCCTCCAGGAGACGGGGGAGGAGCAGTACTTC. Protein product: CASSSLQETGEEQYF. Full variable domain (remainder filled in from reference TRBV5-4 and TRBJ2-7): ETGVTQSPTHLIKTRGQQVTLRCSSQSGHNTVSWYQQALGQGPQFIFQYYREEENGRGNFPPRFSGLQFPNYSSELNVNALELDDSALYLCASSSLQETGEEQYFGPGTRLTVT.

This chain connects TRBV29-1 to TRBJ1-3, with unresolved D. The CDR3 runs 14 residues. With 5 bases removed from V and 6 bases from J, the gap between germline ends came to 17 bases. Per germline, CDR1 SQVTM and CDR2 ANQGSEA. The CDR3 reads CSVRVSRAENTIYF. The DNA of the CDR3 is TGCAGCGTTCGGGTATCCCGAGCAGAAAACACCATATATTTT.

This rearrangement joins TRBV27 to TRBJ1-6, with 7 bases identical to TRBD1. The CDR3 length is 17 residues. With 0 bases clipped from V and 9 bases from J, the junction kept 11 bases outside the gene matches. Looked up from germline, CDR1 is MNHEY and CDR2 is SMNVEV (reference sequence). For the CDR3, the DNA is TGTGCCAGCAGTTTATCGAACTGGGACAGTTTAGGTTCACCCCTCCACTTT. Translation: CASSLSNWDSLGSPLHF.

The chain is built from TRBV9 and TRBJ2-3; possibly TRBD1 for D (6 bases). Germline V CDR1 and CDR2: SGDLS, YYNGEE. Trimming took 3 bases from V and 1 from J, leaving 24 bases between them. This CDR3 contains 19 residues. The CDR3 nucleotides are TGTGCCAGCAGCGAGGGGATTAGGGGGATTCGAGACGGCACAGATACGCAGTATTTT. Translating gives CASSEGIRGIRDGTDTQYF.

The CDR3 DNA is TGTGCTAGTGGCCTCCTGGTGGGGCAGAGCTCCTACAATGAGCAGTTCTTC. As protein: CASGLLVGQSSYNEQFF. The chain joins TRBV12-5 to TRBJ2-1, with D perhaps TRBD1 (5 bases). The CDR3 covers 17 residues. The ends were cut back, 6 bases at V and 0 bases at J, with 18 bases in the middle. CDR1 LGHNT and CDR2 FRNRAP come from the germline V gene.

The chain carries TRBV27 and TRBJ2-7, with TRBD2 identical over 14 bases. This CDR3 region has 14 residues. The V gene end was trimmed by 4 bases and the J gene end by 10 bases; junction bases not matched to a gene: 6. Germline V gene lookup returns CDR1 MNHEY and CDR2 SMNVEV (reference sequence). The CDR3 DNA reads TGTGCCAGCAGTTCAAGACTAGCGGGAGGGCCTCAGTACTTC. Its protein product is CASSSRLAGGPQYF.

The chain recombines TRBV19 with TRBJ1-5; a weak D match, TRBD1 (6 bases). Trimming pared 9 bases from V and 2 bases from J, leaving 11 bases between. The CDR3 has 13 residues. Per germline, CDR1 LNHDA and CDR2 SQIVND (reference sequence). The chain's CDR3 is CASAYRGNQPQHF. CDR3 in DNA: TGTGCCAGCGCCTACAGGGGCAATCAGCCCCAGCATTTT.

The CDR3 loop reads CASSLDQPPRNEQFF. The CDR3 DNA is TGTGCCAGCAGCTTAGATCAACCGCCGAGGAATGAGCAGTTCTTC. The chain couples TRBV11-2 to TRBJ2-1; D not certain. The V end was cut by 0 bases, the J end by 7 bases, with 13 bases between. Germline V gene lookup returns CDR1 SGHAT and CDR2 FQNNGV. The CDR3 covers 15 residues.

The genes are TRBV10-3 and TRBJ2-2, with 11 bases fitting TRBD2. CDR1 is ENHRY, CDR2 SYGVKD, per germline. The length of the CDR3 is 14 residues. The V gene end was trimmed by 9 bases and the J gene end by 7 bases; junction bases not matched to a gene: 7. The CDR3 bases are TGTGCCATTAATAGCGGGAGGGATCACGGGGAGCTGTTTTTT. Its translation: CAINSGRDHGELFF.

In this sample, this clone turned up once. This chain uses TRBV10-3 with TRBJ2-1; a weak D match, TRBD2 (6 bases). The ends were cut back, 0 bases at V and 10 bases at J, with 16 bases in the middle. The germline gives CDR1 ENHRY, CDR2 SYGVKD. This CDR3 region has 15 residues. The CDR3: CAISESKRTTPEQFF. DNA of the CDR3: TGTGCCATCAGTGAGTCGAAACGGACTACCCCCGAGCAGTTCTTC.

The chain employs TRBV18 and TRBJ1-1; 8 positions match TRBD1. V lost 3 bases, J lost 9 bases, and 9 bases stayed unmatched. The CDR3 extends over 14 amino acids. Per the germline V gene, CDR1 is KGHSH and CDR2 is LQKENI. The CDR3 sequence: CASSPDRVDGKAFF. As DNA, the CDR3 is TGTGCCAGCTCACCGGACAGGGTGGATGGAAAAGCTTTCTTT.

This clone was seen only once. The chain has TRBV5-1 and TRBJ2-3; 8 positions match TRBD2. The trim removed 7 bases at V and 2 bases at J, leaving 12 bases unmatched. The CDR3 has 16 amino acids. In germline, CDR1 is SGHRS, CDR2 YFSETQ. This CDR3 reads CASVPQPAGVTDTQYF. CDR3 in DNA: TGCGCCAGCGTCCCGCAGCCAGCGGGAGTCACAGATACGCAGTATTTT.

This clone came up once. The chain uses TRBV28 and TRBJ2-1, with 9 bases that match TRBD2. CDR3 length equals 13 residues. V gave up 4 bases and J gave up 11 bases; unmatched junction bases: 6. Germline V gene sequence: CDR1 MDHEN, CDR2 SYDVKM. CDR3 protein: CASSSGSGRKQFF. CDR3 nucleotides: TGTGCCAGCAGTTCGGGGAGCGGGAGGAAGCAGTTCTTC.